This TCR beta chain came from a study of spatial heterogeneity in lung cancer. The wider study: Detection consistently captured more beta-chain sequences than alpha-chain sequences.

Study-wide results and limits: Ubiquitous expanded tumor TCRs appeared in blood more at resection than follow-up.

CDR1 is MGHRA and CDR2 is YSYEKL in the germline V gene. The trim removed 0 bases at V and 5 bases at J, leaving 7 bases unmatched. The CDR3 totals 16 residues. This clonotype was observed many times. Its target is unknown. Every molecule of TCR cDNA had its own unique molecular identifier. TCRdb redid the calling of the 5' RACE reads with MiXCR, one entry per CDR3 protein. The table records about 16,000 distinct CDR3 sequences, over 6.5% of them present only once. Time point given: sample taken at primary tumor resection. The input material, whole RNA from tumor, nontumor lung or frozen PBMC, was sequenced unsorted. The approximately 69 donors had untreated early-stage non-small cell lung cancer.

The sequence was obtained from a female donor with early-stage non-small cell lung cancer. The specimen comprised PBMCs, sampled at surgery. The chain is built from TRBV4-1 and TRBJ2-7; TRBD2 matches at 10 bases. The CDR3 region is CASSQDPSGRGDEQYF. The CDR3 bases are TGCGCCAGCAGCCAAGACCCTAGCGGGAGAGGGGACGAGCAGTACTTC.